The rows below give T cell receptor beta chains drawn from one sample of a study of cytomegalovirus exposure and HLA in healthy donors. Measured with immunoSEQ multiplex PCR; TCRdb has only the in-frame clones, and not every one. This repertoire includes tens of thousands of clones. The sample taken for sequencing was PBMCs. The receptors were sampled from a man aged 35 to 55 in good health and CMV-seronegative. Both conserved end residues are part of each CDR3. The D gene is left open where the match is weak. Some rows have no size entry. The others give once, few or many, or a class for an expanded clone.

>.|.|TRBJ1-2|TRBV9
TGTGCCAGCAGCGTAGCGGGGGGCTTCAGCTATGGCTACACCTTC
CASSVAGGFSYGYTF
>.|.|TRBJ1-1|TRBV9
TGTGCCAGCAGCGTAGGGTCCGGTAACACTGAAGCTTTCTTT
CASSVGSGNTEAFF
>.|.|TRBJ2-7|TRBV5-1
TGCGCCAGCAGCTTGGTTCCAGCGGCAAGCTCCTACGAGCAGTACTTC
CASSLVPAASSYEQYF
>.|.|TRBJ1-3|TRBV30
TGTGCCTGGAGTGTAAATTTCGCCCAGACAGCTGGAAACACCATATATTTT
CAWSVNFAQTAGNTIYF
>.|TRBD1|TRBJ2-1|TRBV5-1
TGCGCCAGCACCCGACAGGGGGCCTACAATGAGCAGTTCTTC
CASTRQGAYNEQFF
>.|TRBD1|TRBJ1-2|TRBV4-1
TGCGCCAGCAGCCAATTGGGACAGCGGCGAAGGGGCTACACCTTC
CASSQLGQRRRGYTF
>.|TRBD1|TRBJ1-2|TRBV25-1
TGTGCCAGCAGTGAATCAGGGGGCCGGCCCCATGGCTACACCTTC
CASSESGGRPHGYTF
>.|.|TRBJ2-5|TRBV18
TGTGCCAGCTCACCTGGGGTCGAGCGGGAGACCCAGTACTTC
CASSPGVERETQYF
>medium-sized|TRBD1|TRBJ2-1|TRBV7-3
TGTGCCAGCAGCTCCAGACAGGGTAATCTGGGGAATGAGCAGTTCTTC
CASSSRQGNLGNEQFF
>.|TRBD2|TRBJ2-7|TRBV5-6
TGTGCCAGCAGCTTGGGAATAGCGGGGGCCTACGAGCAGTACTTC
CASSLGIAGAYEQYF
>.|TRBD1|TRBJ1-5|TRBV2
TGTGCCAGCAGGGAGACAGGGAATCAGCCCCAGCATTTT
CASRETGNQPQHF
>.|TRBD2|TRBJ2-3|TRBV20-1
TGCAGTGCTAGACCCGGACTAGCGATGGATTTT
CSARPGLAMDF
>.|TRBD1|TRBJ1-2|TRBV19
TGTGCCAGTAGTATAGAACAGGGGATACGTGGCTACACCTTC
CASSIEQGIRGYTF
>.|.|TRBJ1-2|TRBV5-4
TGTGCCAGCAGTCCGGGTGGCGCTGGGGGCGGCCCAAACTATGGCTACACCTTC
CASSPGGAGGGPNYGYTF
>.|.|TRBJ1-2|TRBV11-3
TGTGCCAGCAGCTTCTCCCGCGCTAACTATGGCTACACCTTC
CASSFSRANYGYTF
>.|TRBD1|TRBJ2-4|TRBV6-1
TGTGCCAGCCTTACAGGGGGCTCTGGCAAAAACATTCAGTACTTC
CASLTGGSGKNIQYF